This TCR beta chain was documented in a study of blood T cell repertoires in COVID-19. Background on the study: COVID-19 samples collected from the United States, Italy and Spain covered acute and convalescent phases. The analysed material was cDNA or gDNA that came from T cells, B-cell-depleted T cells, or PBMCs.

With V trimmed by 6 bases and J by 7 bases, 6 bases remained unmatched. This CDR3 region has 14 residues. Germline V CDR1 and CDR2: MNHEY, SVGAGI. This study enrolled people aged roughly 18 to 89 from around 26 US geographic areas. Participant reports of clinical history set cohort assignment. Assay used: immunoSEQ multiplex PCR; TCRdb lists only in-frame clones, some missing. Among over 250,000 clones, approximately 89% were seen once, and the ten largest hold approximately 2%. Sequenced material: PBMCs or T cells enriched from blood (not recorded which). The chain links TRBV6-5 to TRBJ1-6; 7 nucleotides line up with TRBD1. The sequence came from a woman aged 60-70 years who had recovered from COVID-19. The CDR3 DNA reads TGTGCCAGCAGAAGGGACAGCACAAATTCACCCCTCCACTTT. As protein: CASRRDSTNSPLHF.